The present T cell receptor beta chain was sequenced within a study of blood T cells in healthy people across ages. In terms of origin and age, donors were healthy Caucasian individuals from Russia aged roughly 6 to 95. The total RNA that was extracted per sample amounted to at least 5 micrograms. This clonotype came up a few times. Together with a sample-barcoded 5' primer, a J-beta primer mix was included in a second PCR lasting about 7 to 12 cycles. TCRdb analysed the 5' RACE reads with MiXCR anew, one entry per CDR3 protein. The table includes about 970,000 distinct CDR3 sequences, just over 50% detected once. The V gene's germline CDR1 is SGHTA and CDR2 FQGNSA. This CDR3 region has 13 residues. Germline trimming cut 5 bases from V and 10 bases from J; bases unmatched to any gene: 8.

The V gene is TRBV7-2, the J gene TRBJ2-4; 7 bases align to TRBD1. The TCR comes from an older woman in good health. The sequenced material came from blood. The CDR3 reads CASSTDRDQIQYF. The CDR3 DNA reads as TGTGCCAGCAGCACCGACAGGGATCAGATTCAGTACTTC.